These 7 T cell receptor beta chains were all obtained from the same sample, sequenced in a study of blood T cell repertoires in COVID-19. Data came from immunoSEQ multiplex PCR; TCRdb stores just in-frame clones and leaves some out. This repertoire shows about 33,000 clones, 75% to 85% found once; its top ten account for under 8.5%. The sequenced sample consisted of peripheral blood. These receptor sequences come from a man in his 60s with active COVID-19.

V is TRBV28 and J is TRBJ2-1, with D possibly matching TRBD2 (5 bases). Germline V gene data show CDR1 as MDHEN and CDR2 as SYDVKM. Trimming took 3 bases from V and 0 from J, leaving 12 bases between them. The CDR3 extends over 16 amino acids. For the CDR3, the DNA is TGTGCCAGCAGTTTCACGGGGTCCCGCTCCTACAATGAGCAGTTCTTC. Translating it yields CASSFTGSRSYNEQFF.

The chain is built from TRBV6-5 and TRBJ2-1; D not certain. The CDR3 has 13 residues. Germline values: CDR1 MNHEY, CDR2 SVGAGI. V was clipped by 7 bases and J by 9 bases, with 16 bases between them. CDR3 amino acids: CASTNTLTPEQFF. CDR3 DNA: TGTGCCAGCACCAACACCCTCACGCCTGAGCAGTTCTTC.

The V call is TRBV6-5, the J call TRBJ2-3, with TRBD2 identical over 9 bases. CDR1 and CDR2 from the germline V gene are MNHEY and SVGAGI. V lost 2 bases, J lost 2 bases, and 5 bases stayed unmatched. The CDR3 spans 16 residues. CDR3 in DNA: TGTGCCAGCAGTTACGCGGGAGGGTCTACCACAGATACGCAGTATTTT. Its translation is CASSYAGGSTTDTQYF.

This clone was counted between two and nine times. V and J are TRBV6-6 and TRBJ2-7, with 11 bases fitting TRBD2. Germline lookup yields CDR1 MNHNY and CDR2 SVGAGI (reference sequence). The CDR3 is made up of 13 amino acids. With V trimmed by 9 bases and J by 1 base, 2 bases remained unmatched. The CDR3 here is CASSGRVSYEQYF. Here the CDR3 DNA reads TGTGCCAGTAGCGGGAGGGTATCCTACGAGCAGTACTTC.

The chain has TRBV5-1 and TRBJ2-5; TRBD1 is a possible D gene (5 bases). Germline assignment: CDR1 SGHRS and CDR2 YFSETQ. The germline V and J ends were trimmed by 0 bases and 7 bases, with 13 bases remaining between them. The CDR3 covers 14 residues. The CDR3 sequence: CASSLVVGTGTQYF. The CDR3 DNA reads TGCGCCAGCAGCTTGGTAGTGGGTACAGGGACCCAGTACTTC.

This chain uses TRBV9 with TRBJ2-1; 14 bases align to TRBD2. Germline loops: CDR1 SGDLS, CDR2 YYNGEE. V dropped 3 bases and J dropped 8; count of bases not matched to a gene: 1. CDR3 size: 14 residues. This CDR3 is CASSAGLAGDEQFF. The CDR3 coding sequence is TGTGCCAGCAGCGCGGGACTAGCGGGAGATGAGCAGTTCTTC.

This clone has just one count. The chain combines TRBV5-6 with TRBJ1-4; 9 nucleotides align to TRBD1. The J segment lost 7 bases and the V segment lost 3 bases, leaving 10 bases of the junction unmatched. The CDR3 totals 16 residues. The germline V gene encodes CDR1 SGHDT and CDR2 YYEEEE. The CDR3 DNA follows: TGTGCCAGCAGCTGGAGGACAGGGGATGGTAGTGAAAAACTGTTTTTT. The encoded protein is CASSWRTGDGSEKLFF.